This TCR beta chain was identified in a study of graft-versus-host responses after intestinal transplantation. Across the whole study: Each recipient received a multivisceral, liver-intestinal, or isolated intestinal graft. All recipients were given anti-thymocyte globulin induction, and tacrolimus and steroids were then administered for around three years.

Sequencing was performed with immunoSEQ multiplex PCR; in TCRdb, only in-frame clones are kept and a portion is missing. The sample shows around 130,000 clones, 85% to 95% of them seen only once. Points from the study as a whole: Levels of circulating GvH clones at their peak were associated with early post-transplant HvG declines.

CDR1 is SGDLS and CDR2 is YYNGEE in the germline V gene. This CDR3 has 14 amino acids. Trimming took 2 bases from V and 2 from J, leaving 9 bases between them. To note about this clone: Its cognate antigen is unknown.

This clonotype originated in a human donor who received an intestinal transplant. Sequenced here: unstimulated CD4+ T cells sorted from spleen or lymph node cells, sampled before intestinal transplant. The chain joins TRBV9 to TRBJ2-3, with a possible D match to TRBD1 (6 bases). CDR3 sequence (DNA): TGTGCCAGCAGCGTCAGGACAGCCACAGATACGCAGTATTTT. As protein: CASSVRTATDTQYF.